This record concerns one T cell receptor (beta chain) sequence. The antigen remains unidentified. V shed 5 bases and J shed 0 bases, with 9 bases lying between them. The CDR3 extends over 14 amino acids. Germline CDR1 LNHNV, CDR2 YYDKDF (reference sequence). The entry originates in a study of shared clonotypes between healthy human individuals. Broader study findings: With few donors, the genetic and exposure-history diversity represented was limited.

Each of the donors was a healthy adult who was HIV-negative and had not had a recent acute infection or vaccination. Around 30,000 T cell genomes, or 300 ng DNA, went into unsorted PBMC replicate PCRs. This table comes from immunoSEQ multiplex PCR, and its TCRdb copy is limited to in-frame clones, with some not included. The sample holds about 600,000 clones, roughly 72% seen once. V gene TRBV15 combines with J gene TRBJ2-3; D gene uncertain. The sample taken for sequencing was PBMCs. This TCR was recovered from a woman aged 40-49 years in good health. Some clones in this sample may be carry-over from other donors' samples. The CDR3 region has the DNA TGTGCCACCAGCGGTCCAGACAGCACAGATACGCAGTATTTT. Amino acid sequence: CATSGPDSTDTQYF.